The following is a T cell receptor (beta chain) sequence with its context. The source of the sample is a study of human T cells and chemical hapten exposure. Trimming cost V 6 bases and J 0 bases, with 21 bases left between them. This CDR3 contains 17 residues. The germline gives CDR1 DFQATT, CDR2 SNEGSKA (reference sequence). Via MiXCR, TCRdb re-called the RACE reads, giving one row per CDR3 protein. The repertoire holds more than 100,000 distinct CDR3 sequences, with approximately 10% as singletons. Time point described: patch test 3, about 24 weeks after DPC sensitization. Noted treatment: therapeutic diphenylcyclopropenone sensitization with weekly scalp DPC.

The receptor was isolated from a woman aged 50 to 65 with alopecia areata. Some clones in this sample may be carry-over from other donors' samples. The sample in question was whole blood, obtained in connection with sensitization to the hapten diphenylcyclopropenone (DPC). The V and J genes are TRBV20-1 and TRBJ1-5; tentative D call: TRBD1 (5 bases). The CDR3 reads CSAPAGNSVGSNQPQHF. The CDR3, as DNA: TGCAGTGCCCCCGCAGGGAACAGTGTCGGTAGCAATCAGCCCCAGCATTTT.